Reported below is one T cell receptor beta chain. This clonotype was seen many times. Its antigen is not yet known. No per-base quality is available; no much larger clone lies one base away. These data are taken from a study of human T cells and chemical hapten exposure listed by TCRdb under 2021. Study-wide context: For sensitization, 2% DPC in acetone was applied to an approximately 2 cm by approximately 2 cm area of upper inner arm skin. Patch testing was done on the upper back using Finn chambers containing 0.01% DPC, and results were scored after 6 days according to International Contact Dermatitis Research Group standards. Patient blood was sampled pre-sensitization (week 0) and at 2, 6 and about 24 weeks after DPC sensitization. Patients additionally received weekly therapeutic DPC doses to the scalp throughout the approximately 25-week study period. Libraries were pooled for sequencing, and variation in per-sample TCR yields was attributed mainly to small differences in library volumes within the pool. Nearly 30 alopecia patients provided blood for TCR sequencing at one to four time points (pre-sensitization, 2, 6 and 24 weeks). The study tracked peripheral blood TCR repertoire changes in vivo during primary and secondary sensitization to the hapten diphenylcyclopropenone (DPC) in alopecia patients. The patient cohort, mostly female, included alopecia areata with under or over 50% scalp involvement, alopecia totalis and alopecia universalis. General findings and caveats noted by the study authors: Patch test score correlated positively with the number of PT1 expanded TCRs, reaching significance at thresholds 8, 16 and 32 but not at 4. DPC sensitization did not change the number of TCRs with a frequency above 1 in 1000, and there was no evidence of changes in global repertoire structure. All patients had alopecia, a presumed autoimmune disease, so their immune response might differ from that of healthy individuals. Expanded TCRs formed significantly more large CDR3 similarity clusters than pre-sensitization or healthy control sets, consistent with antigen-driven responses. After repeated subsampling, changes were observed in the strength of the expansion versus patch-test correlation and in the threshold at which the correlation became significant.

The library was made by RACE. TCRdb records NextSeq 500 as the sequencer. During library preparation, unique molecular identifiers were attached to individual cDNA molecules so that TCRs could be counted in a quantitative, reproducible way. Both TCR alpha and TCR beta chains were sequenced from each blood RNA sample. In the authors' own workflow: Samples had a median of about 96,000 TCRs, with a range from roughly 20,000 to 700,000. The Decombinator software suite was used to annotate the V, J and CDR3 of the TCR reads. For PS versus PT1 abundance plots, all samples were subsampled to the same number of TCRs (28,000). TCRs were defined as expanded if absent before sensitization and observed at least eight times at the 2-week time point. The public reads were run again by TCRdb, first through fastp at Q25 and then through MiXCR, and only productive beta chains were kept. Identical CDR3 proteins give one entry, which carries the most common genes and DNA. V and J calls and clone size were set by TCRdb, not the authors. The sample table shows around 56,000 distinct CDR3 sequences, and roughly a tenth are seen once. The leading ten clones occupy nearly 10% of the sample.

The junction shows trimming of 9 bases on V and 2 bases on J, and the gene matches do not reach 4 bases of it. The CDR3 runs 15 residues from the cysteine to the phenylalanine. CDR3 DNA only is kept here, 45 bases in frame from base 1. Per the germline V gene, KGHDR is the CDR1 and SFDVKD is the CDR2. Interpreted using the paper, the time point label stands for: pre-sensitization, week 0. Sample treatment or condition, as interpreted from the label and publication: therapeutic diphenylcyclopropenone sensitization with weekly scalp DPC. At every patch-test visit, the blood draw took place before the patch test was put on. To be eligible, patients had to be aged 18 to 70, diagnosed with alopecia and judged suitable for DPC therapy, while pregnant patients were excluded. Total RNA was extracted from unfractionated whole blood collected in Tempus Blood RNA tubes.

The clonotype was recovered from a man aged 40-55 years with alopecia areata. Some clones in this sample may be carry-over from other donors' samples. The specimen was whole blood, collected in connection with sensitization to the hapten diphenylcyclopropenone (DPC). Recombination connected TRBV24-1 to TRBJ2-2; 11 bases in the junction line up with TRBD2. The DNA sequence is as follows: TGTGCCACCTCTAGCGGGAGGCTTAACACCGGGGAGCTGTTTTTT. Its protein reads: CATSSGRLNTGELFF.